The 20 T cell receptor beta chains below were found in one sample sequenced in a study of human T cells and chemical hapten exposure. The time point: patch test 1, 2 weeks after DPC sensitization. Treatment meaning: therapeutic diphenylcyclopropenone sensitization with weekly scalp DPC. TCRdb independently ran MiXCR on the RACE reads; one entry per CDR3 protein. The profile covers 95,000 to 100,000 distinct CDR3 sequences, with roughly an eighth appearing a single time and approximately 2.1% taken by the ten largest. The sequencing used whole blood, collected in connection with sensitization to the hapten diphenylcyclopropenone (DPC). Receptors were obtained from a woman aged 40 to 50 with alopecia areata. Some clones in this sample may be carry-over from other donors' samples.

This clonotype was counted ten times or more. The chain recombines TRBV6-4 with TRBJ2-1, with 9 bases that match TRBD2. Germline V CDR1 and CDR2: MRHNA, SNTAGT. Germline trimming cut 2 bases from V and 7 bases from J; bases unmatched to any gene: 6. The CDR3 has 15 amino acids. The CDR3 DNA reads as TGTGCCAGCAGTGACGGTGGTAGCGGGAGTAATGAGCAGTTCTTC. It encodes CASSDGGSGSNEQFF.

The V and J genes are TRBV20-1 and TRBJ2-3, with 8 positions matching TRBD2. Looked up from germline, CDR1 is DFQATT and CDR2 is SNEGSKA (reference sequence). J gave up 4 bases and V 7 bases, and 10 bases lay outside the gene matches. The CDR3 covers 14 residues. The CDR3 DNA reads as TGCAGTGTTCAAGGGGGAGCGGGGGCAGATACGCAGTATTTT. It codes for CSVQGGAGADTQYF.

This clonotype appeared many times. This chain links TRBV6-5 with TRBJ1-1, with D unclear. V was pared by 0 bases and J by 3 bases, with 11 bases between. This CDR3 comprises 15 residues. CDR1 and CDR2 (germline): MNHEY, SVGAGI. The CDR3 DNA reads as TGTGCCAGCAGTTACTCGCAAGACACATACACTGAAGCTTTCTTT. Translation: CASSYSQDTYTEAFF.

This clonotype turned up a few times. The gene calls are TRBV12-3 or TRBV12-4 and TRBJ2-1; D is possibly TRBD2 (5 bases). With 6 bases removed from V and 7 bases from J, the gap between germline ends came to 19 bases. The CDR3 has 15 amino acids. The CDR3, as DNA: TGTGCCAGCAGACTAGATTGGAGGTCGGGGAATGAGCAGTTCTTC. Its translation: CASRLDWRSGNEQFF.

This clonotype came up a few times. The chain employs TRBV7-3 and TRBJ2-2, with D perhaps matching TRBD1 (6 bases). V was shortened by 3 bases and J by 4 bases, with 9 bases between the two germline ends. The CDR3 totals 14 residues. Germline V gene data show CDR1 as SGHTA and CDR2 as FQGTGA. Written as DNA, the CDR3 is TGTGCCAGCAGCTTCGACAGGATCACCGGGGAGCTGTTTTTT. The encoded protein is CASSFDRITGELFF. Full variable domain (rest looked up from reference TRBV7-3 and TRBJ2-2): GAGVSQTPSNKVTEKGKYVELRCDPISGHTALYWYRQSLGQGPEFLIYFQGTGAADDSGLPNDRFFAVRPEGSVSTLKIQRTERGDSAVYLCASSFDRITGELFFGEGSRLTVL.

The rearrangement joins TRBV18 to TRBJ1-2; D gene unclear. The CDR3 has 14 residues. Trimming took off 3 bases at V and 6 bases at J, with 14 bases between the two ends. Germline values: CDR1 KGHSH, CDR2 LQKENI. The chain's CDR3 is CASSPEGTKNGYTF. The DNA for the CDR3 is TGTGCCAGCTCACCTGAAGGTACGAAGAATGGCTACACCTTC.

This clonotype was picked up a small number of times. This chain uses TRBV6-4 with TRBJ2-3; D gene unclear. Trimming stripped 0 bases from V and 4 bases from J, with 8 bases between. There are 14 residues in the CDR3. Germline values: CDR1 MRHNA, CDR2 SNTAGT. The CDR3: CASSDSPEADTQYF. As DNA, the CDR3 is TGTGCCAGCAGTGACTCTCCTGAGGCAGATACGCAGTATTTT.

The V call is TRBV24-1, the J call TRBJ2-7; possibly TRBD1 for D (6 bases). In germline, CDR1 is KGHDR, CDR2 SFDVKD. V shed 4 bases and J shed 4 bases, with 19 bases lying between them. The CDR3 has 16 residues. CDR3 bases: TGTGCCACCAGTGACCCTGGGACCACAGGGTTGTACGAGCAGTACTTC. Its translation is CATSDPGTTGLYEQYF.

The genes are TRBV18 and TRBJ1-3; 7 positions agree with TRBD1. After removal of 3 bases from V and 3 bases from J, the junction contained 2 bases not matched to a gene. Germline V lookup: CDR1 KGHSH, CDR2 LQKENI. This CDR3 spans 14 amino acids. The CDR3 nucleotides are TGTGCCAGCTCACCTGGACAGGTTGGAAACACCATATATTTT. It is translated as CASSPGQVGNTIYF.

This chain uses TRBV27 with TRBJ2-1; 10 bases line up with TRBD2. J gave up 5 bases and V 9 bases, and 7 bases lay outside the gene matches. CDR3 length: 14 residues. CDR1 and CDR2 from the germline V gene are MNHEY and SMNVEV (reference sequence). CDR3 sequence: CARGLAGDHNEQFF. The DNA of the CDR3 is TGTGCCAGGGGGCTAGCGGGAGACCACAATGAGCAGTTCTTC.

The CDR3 DNA is TGCGCCAGCCTGCTAGCACCGGATACGCAGTATTTT. Protein product: CASLLAPDTQYF. The J gene is TRBJ2-3, the V gene TRBV23-1, with TRBD2 as a possible D gene (5 bases). TRBV23-1 is an open reading frame, and its role is uncertain. The V and J ends lost 8 bases and 6 bases respectively, with 12 bases between them. The length of the CDR3 is 12 residues.

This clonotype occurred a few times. CDR3 region: CASSLVGTPDTQYF. The CDR3 coding sequence is TGTGCCAGCAGCTTAGTCGGGACCCCAGATACGCAGTATTTT. The J gene is TRBJ2-3, the V gene TRBV7-6; either TRBD1 or TRBD2 may fit D (5 bases each). The CDR3 contains 14 residues. The germline V gene has CDR1 SGHVS and CDR2 FNYEAQ. The ends were cut back, 1 base at V and 4 bases at J, with 9 bases in the middle.

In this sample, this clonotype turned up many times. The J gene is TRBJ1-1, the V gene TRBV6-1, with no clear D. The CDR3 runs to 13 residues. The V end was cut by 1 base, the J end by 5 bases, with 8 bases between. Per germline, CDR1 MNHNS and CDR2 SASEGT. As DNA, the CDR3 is TGTGCCAGCAGTGAAGGGATAGGGACTGAAGCTTTCTTT. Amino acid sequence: CASSEGIGTEAFF.

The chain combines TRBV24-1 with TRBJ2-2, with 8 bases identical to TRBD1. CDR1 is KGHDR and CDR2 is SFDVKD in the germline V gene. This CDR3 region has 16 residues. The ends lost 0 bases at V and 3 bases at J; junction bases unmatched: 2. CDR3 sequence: CATSDLDRGDTGELFF. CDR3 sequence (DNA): TGTGCCACCAGTGATTTGGACAGGGGAGACACCGGGGAGCTGTTTTTT.

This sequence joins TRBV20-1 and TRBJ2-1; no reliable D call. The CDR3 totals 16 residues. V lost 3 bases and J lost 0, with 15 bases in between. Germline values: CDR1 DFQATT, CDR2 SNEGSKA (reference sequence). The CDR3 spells CSASSVLSSSYNEQFF. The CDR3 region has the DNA TGCAGTGCTAGCTCGGTCTTAAGTAGCTCCTACAATGAGCAGTTCTTC.

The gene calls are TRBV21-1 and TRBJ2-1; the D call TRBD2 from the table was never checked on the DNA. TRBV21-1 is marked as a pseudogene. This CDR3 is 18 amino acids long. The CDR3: CASSKGDGTSYSYNEQFF. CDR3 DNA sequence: TGTGCCAGCAGCAAGGGGGACGGGACTAGCTACTCCTACAATGAGCAGTTCTTC.

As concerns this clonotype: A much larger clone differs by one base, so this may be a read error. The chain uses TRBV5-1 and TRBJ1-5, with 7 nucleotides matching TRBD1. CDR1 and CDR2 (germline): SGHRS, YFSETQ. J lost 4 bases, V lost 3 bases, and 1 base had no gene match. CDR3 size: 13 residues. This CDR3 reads CASSWGQNQPQHF. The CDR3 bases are TGCGCCAGCAGCTGGGGACAGAATCAGCCCCAGCATTTT.

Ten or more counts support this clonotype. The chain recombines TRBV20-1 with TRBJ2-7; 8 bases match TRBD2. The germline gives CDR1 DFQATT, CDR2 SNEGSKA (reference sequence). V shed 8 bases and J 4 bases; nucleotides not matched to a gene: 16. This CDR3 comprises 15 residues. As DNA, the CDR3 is TGCAGTCAAGCCCCCGGGACTAGGGGTTCTTACGAGCAGTACTTC. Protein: CSQAPGTRGSYEQYF.

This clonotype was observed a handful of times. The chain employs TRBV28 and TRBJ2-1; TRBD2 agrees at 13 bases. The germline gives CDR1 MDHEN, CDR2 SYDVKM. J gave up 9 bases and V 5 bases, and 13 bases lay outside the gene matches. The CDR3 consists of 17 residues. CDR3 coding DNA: TGTGCCAGCAGTAGCAAAGCCCCGGGACTAGCGGGGAGTGAGCAGTTCTTC. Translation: CASSSKAPGLAGSEQFF. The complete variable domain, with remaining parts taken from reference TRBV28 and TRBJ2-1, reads DVKVTQSSRYLVKRTGEKVFLECVQDMDHENMFWYRQDPGLGLRLIYFSYDVKMKEKGDIPEGYSVSREKKERFSLILESASTNQTSMYLCASSSKAPGLAGSEQFFGPGTRLTVL.

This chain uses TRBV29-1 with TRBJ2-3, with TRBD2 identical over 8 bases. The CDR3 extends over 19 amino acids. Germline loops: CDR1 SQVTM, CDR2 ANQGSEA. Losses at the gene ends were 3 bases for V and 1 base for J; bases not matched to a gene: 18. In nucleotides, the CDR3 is TGCAGCGTTGATGCTATGCTAGCGGGTGGATTATCTGGCACAGATACGCAGTATTTT. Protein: CSVDAMLAGGLSGTDTQYF.